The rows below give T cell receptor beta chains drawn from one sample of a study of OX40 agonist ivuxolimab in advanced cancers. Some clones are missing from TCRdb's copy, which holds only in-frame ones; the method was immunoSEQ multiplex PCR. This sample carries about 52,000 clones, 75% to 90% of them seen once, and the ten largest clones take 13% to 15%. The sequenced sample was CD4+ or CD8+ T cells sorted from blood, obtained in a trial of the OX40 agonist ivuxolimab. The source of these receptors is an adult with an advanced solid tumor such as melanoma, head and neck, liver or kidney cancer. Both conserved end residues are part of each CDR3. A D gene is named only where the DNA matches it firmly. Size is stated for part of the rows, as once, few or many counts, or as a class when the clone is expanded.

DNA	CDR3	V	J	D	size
TGTGCCAGCAGCCCCCGGTCTAGATTCAAAGAGACCCAGTACTTC	CASSPRSRFKETQYF	TRBV27	TRBJ2-5	.	.
TGTGCCAGCAGTTACACTCGGTTGGGCGAGCAGTACTTC	CASSYTRLGEQYF	TRBV6-5	TRBJ2-7	.	.
TGTGCCAGCAGCTTACGACAGCACAATCAGCCCCAGCATTTT	CASSLRQHNQPQHF	TRBV7-2	TRBJ1-5	.	.
TGTGCCAGCACTCACCTCATCCGCGGGACTAGCGGGGGTAGCTCCTACAATGAGCAGTTCTTC	CASTHLIRGTSGGSSYNEQFF	TRBV27	TRBJ2-1	TRBD2	.
TGTGCCAGCAGTCTCAAAGGGTTTTCTAACTATGGCTACACCTTC	CASSLKGFSNYGYTF	TRBV27	TRBJ1-2	.	.
TGTGCCAGCAGCTCACCACAAGGGGAGTGGACAGATACGCAGTATTTT	CASSSPQGEWTDTQYF	TRBV11-2	TRBJ2-3	.	.
TGCGCCAGCAGCCAAGTAGCAGATTCCTACGAGCAGTACTTC	CASSQVADSYEQYF	TRBV4-1	TRBJ2-7	.	.
TGTGCCAGCAGCTTGGACAGGGGGAGGAATTCACCCCTCCACTTT	CASSLDRGRNSPLHF	TRBV5-4	TRBJ1-6	TRBD1	.
TGTGCCAGCAGTTCCTCGGGACAGGGGTGGGGAGGGTCCTACGAGCAGTACTTC	CASSSSGQGWGGSYEQYF	TRBV28	TRBJ2-7	TRBD1	.
TGTGCCAGTTCCCTGGTTTTGTCTGGAAACACCATATATTTT	CASSLVLSGNTIYF	TRBV19	TRBJ1-3	.	.
TGTGCCACCAGCCCACGGGACAGGGGGCGGAATGAGCAGTTCTTC	CATSPRDRGRNEQFF	TRBV15	TRBJ2-1	TRBD1	.
TGTGCCAGCAGCTTCCCAGGTGGGACAGGGATAGTGGGTGAGCAGTTCTTC	CASSFPGGTGIVGEQFF	TRBV7-9	TRBJ2-1	TRBD1	.
TGTGCCAGCAGCGGGGGGCCTGGAAACTATGGCTACACCTTC	CASSGGPGNYGYTF	TRBV5-6	TRBJ1-2	.	.
TGTGCCAGCAGTGTATCTAGCGCAAGCACAGATACGCAGTATTTT	CASSVSSASTDTQYF	TRBV6-4	TRBJ2-3	.	.
TGTGCCAGCAGCTTAGTTACACCACCCCCGGGCGACGAGCAGTACTTC	CASSLVTPPPGDEQYF	TRBV7-2	TRBJ2-7	.	.
TGTGCCAGTAGCCGACTAGCGGTGAGCACAGATACGCAGTATTTT	CASSRLAVSTDTQYF	TRBV19	TRBJ2-3	TRBD2	.
TGTGCTAGTGCCCTGACTAGCGGGGGCCCCACAGATACGCAGTATTTT	CASALTSGGPTDTQYF	TRBV12-5	TRBJ2-3	TRBD2	.
TGTGCCAGCAGTTTATACCGCGGGGGGGCCGGTGAGCAGTTCTTC	CASSLYRGGAGEQFF	TRBV6-5	TRBJ2-1	TRBD2	.
TGTGCCTGGGAAAAGGGGACAGGGCTAGAGACCCAGTACTTC	CAWEKGTGLETQYF	TRBV30	TRBJ2-5	TRBD1	medium-sized
TGTGCCAGCAGCTTGGTCCAGGGTCATGCTGGAAACACCATATATTTT	CASSLVQGHAGNTIYF	TRBV5-4	TRBJ1-3	.	.
TGTGCCTGGAGTGTTCAGGGTTACGACGAGCAGTACTTC	CAWSVQGYDEQYF	TRBV30	TRBJ2-7	.	.
TGTGCCAGCAGCTTGGAGTGGTCCGAGCAGTACTTC	CASSLEWSEQYF	TRBV12-2	TRBJ2-7	.	.
TGTGCCATCAGTGAACCGGGGACAGGGAGAACCGAGCAGTACTTC	CAISEPGTGRTEQYF	TRBV10-3	TRBJ2-7	TRBD1	.
TGTGCCAGCAGTGAAATACCTAGCTACGAGCAGTACTTC	CASSEIPSYEQYF	TRBV2	TRBJ2-7	.	few
TGCGCCAGCAGACTCGGACAGGGGTTATCCTACGAGCAGTACTTC	CASRLGQGLSYEQYF	TRBV5-1	TRBJ2-7	TRBD1	.
TGTGCCAGATTATTCAGGGACCCCCGTAACTATGGCTACACCTTC	CARLFRDPRNYGYTF	TRBV19	TRBJ1-2	.	.
TGTGCCAGCAGTCTTACTGAGCAGTACTTC	CASSLTEQYF	TRBV28	TRBJ2-7	.	.
TGTGCCAGCACCCTGGGGGGACCACGCCCTGATACGCAGTATTTT	CASTLGGPRPDTQYF	TRBV7-9	TRBJ2-3	.	.
TGTGCCAGCAGTGAATCCGGGACAGGGATCTACGAGCAGTACTTC	CASSESGTGIYEQYF	TRBV2	TRBJ2-7	TRBD1	.
TGTGCCAGCAGCTGGGAAGGGTTGGACTATGGCTACACCTTC	CASSWEGLDYGYTF	TRBV5-6	TRBJ1-2	.	.
TGTGCCAGCGGGACTCGTTGGAATGAGCAGTTCTTC	CASGTRWNEQFF	TRBV7-9	TRBJ2-1	.	.
TGCGCCAGCAGCCAAGCATCGGGTGGAGAGACCCAGTACTTC	CASSQASGGETQYF	TRBV4-1	TRBJ2-5	.	.
TGCGCCAGCAGCCTAAATATCCACGCTCCCTCGCCCGGGGAGCTGTTTTTT	CASSLNIHAPSPGELFF	TRBV10-2	TRBJ2-2	.	.
TGTGCCAGCAGTTACGGTGATGAGGGGCTGAACACTGAAGCTTTCTTT	CASSYGDEGLNTEAFF	TRBV6-5	TRBJ1-1	.	.